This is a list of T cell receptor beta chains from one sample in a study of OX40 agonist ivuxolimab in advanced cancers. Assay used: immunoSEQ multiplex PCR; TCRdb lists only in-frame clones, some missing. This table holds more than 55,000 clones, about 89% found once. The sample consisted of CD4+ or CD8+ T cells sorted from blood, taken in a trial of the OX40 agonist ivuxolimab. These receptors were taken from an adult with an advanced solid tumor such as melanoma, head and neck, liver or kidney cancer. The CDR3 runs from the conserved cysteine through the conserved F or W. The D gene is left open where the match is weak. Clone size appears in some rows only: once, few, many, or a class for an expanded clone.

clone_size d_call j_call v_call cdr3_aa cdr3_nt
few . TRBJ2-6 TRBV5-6 CASSFTSSGANVLTF TGTGCCAGCAGCTTCACTAGCTCTGGGGCCAACGTCCTGACTTTC
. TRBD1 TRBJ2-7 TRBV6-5 CASSYSSGQAYEQYF TGTGCCAGCAGTTACTCGTCCGGACAGGCCTACGAGCAGTACTTC
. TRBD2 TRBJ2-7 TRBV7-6 CASSLMAGGHYEQYF TGTGCCAGCAGCTTAATGGCGGGAGGACACTACGAGCAGTACTTC
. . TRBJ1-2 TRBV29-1 CSVGGGSWYGYTF TGCAGCGTTGGCGGAGGCAGCTGGTATGGCTACACCTTC
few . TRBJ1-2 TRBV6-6 CASSYSRRGDYGYTF TGTGCCAGCAGTTACTCCCGACGGGGAGACTATGGCTACACCTTC
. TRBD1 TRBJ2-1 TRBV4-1 CASSQESGQGFWNEQFF TGCGCCAGCAGCCAAGAATCGGGACAGGGTTTTTGGAATGAGCAGTTCTTC
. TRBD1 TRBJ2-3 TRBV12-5 CASARDREVDTQYF TGTGCTAGTGCCCGGGACAGGGAGGTAGATACGCAGTATTTT
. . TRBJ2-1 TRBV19 CASSISLVSYNEQFF TGTGCCAGTAGTATCTCACTAGTCTCCTACAATGAGCAGTTCTTC
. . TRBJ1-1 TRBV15 CATSRDLSGGNMNTEAFF TGTGCCACCAGCAGAGATTTATCGGGGGGCAATATGAACACTGAAGCTTTCTTT
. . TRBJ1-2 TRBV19 CASSIRDRGWYGYTF TGTGCCAGTAGTATAAGAGATCGGGGCTGGTATGGCTACACCTTC
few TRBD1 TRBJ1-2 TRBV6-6 CASNEGQDVRYTF TGTGCCAGCAACGAAGGACAGGATGTCCGCTACACCTTC
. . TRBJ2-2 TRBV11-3 CASSLGSAANTGELFF TGTGCCAGCAGCTTAGGCTCAGCCGCGAACACCGGGGAGCTGTTTTTT
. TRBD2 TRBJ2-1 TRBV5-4 CASSLEGGGRFF TGTGCCAGCAGCTTGGAGGGCGGGGGTAGGTTCTTC
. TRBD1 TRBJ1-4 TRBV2 CASSEGTVQKLFF TGTGCCAGCAGTGAGGGGACAGTGCAAAAACTGTTTTTT
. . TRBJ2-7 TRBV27 CASSPRVGGWYF TGTGCCAGCAGTCCGAGGGTTGGGGGCTGGTACTTC
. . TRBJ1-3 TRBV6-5 CASSSAGRNTIYF TGTGCCAGCAGTTCCGCAGGGAGAAACACCATATATTTT
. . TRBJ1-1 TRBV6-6 CASSYGDTEAFF TGTGCCAGCAGTTACGGGGACACTGAAGCTTTCTTT
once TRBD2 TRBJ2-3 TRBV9 CASSVAWASSGGNADTQYF TGTGCCAGCAGCGTAGCCTGGGCTTCTAGCGGGGGTAACGCAGATACGCAGTATTTT
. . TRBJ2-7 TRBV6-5 CASIGDSYEQYF TGTGCCAGCATCGGGGACTCCTACGAGCAGTACTTC
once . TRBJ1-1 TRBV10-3 CAISESVGEAFF TGTGCCATCAGTGAGTCCGTCGGGGAAGCTTTCTTT
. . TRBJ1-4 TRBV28 CASRISNEKLFF TGTGCCAGCAGGATTAGTAATGAAAAACTGTTTTTT
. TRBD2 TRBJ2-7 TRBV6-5 CASNGGSYEQYF TGTGCCAGCAACGGCGGGAGTTACGAGCAGTACTTC
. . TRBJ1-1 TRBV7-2 CASSSSFEAFF TGTGCCAGCAGCTCGAGTTTTGAAGCTTTCTTT
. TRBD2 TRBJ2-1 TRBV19 CASSIAGSGSPGQFF TGTGCCAGTAGTATAGCCGGTAGCGGGAGCCCCGGGCAGTTCTTC
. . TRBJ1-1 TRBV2 CASKKRMTDQNTEAFF TGTGCCAGCAAGAAAAGGATGACAGACCAGAACACTGAAGCTTTCTTT
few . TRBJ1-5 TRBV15 CATSRDRAGAPNQPQHF TGTGCCACCAGCAGAGATAGGGCAGGGGCCCCTAATCAGCCCCAGCATTTT
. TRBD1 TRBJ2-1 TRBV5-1 CASSLDPGGPYNEQFF TGCGCCAGCAGCTTGGATCCAGGGGGCCCATACAATGAGCAGTTCTTC
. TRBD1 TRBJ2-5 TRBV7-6 CASSSRDRGETQYF TGTGCCAGCAGCTCTCGGGACAGGGGAGAGACCCAGTACTTC
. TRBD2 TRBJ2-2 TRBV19 CASISESGRAGELFF TGTGCCAGTATCTCCGAAAGCGGGAGGGCCGGGGAGCTGTTTTTT
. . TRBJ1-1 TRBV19 CASSGQGRLAEAFF TGTGCCAGTAGTGGGCAGGGACGTTTGGCTGAAGCTTTCTTT
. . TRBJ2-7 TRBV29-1 CSIADHEQYF TGCAGCATAGCGGACCACGAGCAGTACTTC
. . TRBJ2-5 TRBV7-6 CASSLAGPETQYF TGTGCCAGCAGCTTAGCAGGGCCTGAGACCCAGTACTTC
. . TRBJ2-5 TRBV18 CASSPDNGETQYF TGTGCCAGCTCACCTGACAATGGGGAGACCCAGTACTTC
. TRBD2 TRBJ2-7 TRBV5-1 CASSLTSGSYEQYF TGCGCCAGCAGCTTGACTAGCGGCTCCTACGAGCAGTACTTC
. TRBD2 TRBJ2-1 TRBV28 CASSLWELAGGPGEQFF TGTGCCAGCAGTTTATGGGAGCTAGCGGGGGGGCCGGGTGAGCAGTTCTTC
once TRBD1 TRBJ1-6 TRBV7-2 CASSLEAGGAYNSPLHF TGTGCCAGCAGCTTAGAGGCAGGGGGGGCCTATAATTCACCCCTCCACTTT
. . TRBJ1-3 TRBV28 CASSPPTFSGNTIYF TGTGCCAGCAGTCCCCCGACGTTCTCTGGAAACACCATATATTTT
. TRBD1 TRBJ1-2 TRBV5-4 CASSLEQGDGYTF TGTGCCAGCAGCTTGGAGCAGGGGGATGGCTACACCTTC